This T cell receptor (beta chain) was sequenced during a study of CD8 T cells in Susac syndrome. Study context: The sequenced Susac syndrome patients comprised five or six with active disease and roughly eight in remission.

Reverse transcription of roughly 0.5 to 1 ug RNA was carried out with random hexamers. Each CDR3 protein is one row after TCRdb ran MiXCR on the immunoSEQ multiplex PCR reads. Of roughly 200,000 distinct CDR3 sequences listed, around 94% are singletons. Deletions cut 6 bases from V and 1 base from J, with 10 bases between. CDR1 and CDR2 (germline): DFQATT, SNEGSKA (reference sequence). CDR3 size: 13 residues. The authors negatively isolated CD8+ and CD4+ T cells and FACS-enriched TEMRA cells. Material: CD4+ T cells from PBMCs. The gene calls are TRBV20-1 and TRBJ1-5; maybe TRBD1 (5 bases). This TCR was sampled from a human donor with Susac syndrome. The DNA for the CDR3 is TGCAGTGCGCGGGGGGAGAGCAATCAGCCCCAGCATTTT. Translation gives CSARGESNQPQHF.